Following are 4 T cell receptor beta chains from one sample sequenced in a study of blood T cell repertoires in COVID-19. Data came from immunoSEQ multiplex PCR; TCRdb stores just in-frame clones and leaves some out. Of approximately 170,000 clones in the sample, over 80% were seen once. Sequencing was performed on PBMCs or T cells enriched from blood (not recorded which). The receptors derive from a woman aged 45-59 years who had recovered from COVID-19.

The chain employs TRBV5-5 and TRBJ2-1; D uncertain. V shed 0 bases and J shed 1 base, with 11 bases lying between them. The V gene's germline CDR1 is SGHKS and CDR2 YYEKEE (reference sequence). The CDR3 runs to 16 residues. The CDR3, as DNA: TGTGCCAGCAGCTTGGCCCCGATGACTTCCTACAATGAGCAGTTCTTC. Residues: CASSLAPMTSYNEQFF. The full variable domain, completed using reference TRBV5-5 and TRBJ2-1, is DAGVTQSPTHLIKTRGQQVTLRCSPISGHKSVSWYQQVLGQGPQFIFQYYEKEERGRGNFPDRFSARQFPNYSSELNVNALLLGDSALYLCASSLAPMTSYNEQFFGPGTRLTVL.

The chain links TRBV28 to TRBJ1-2; a weak D match, TRBD1 (5 bases). The germline V gene has CDR1 MDHEN and CDR2 SYDVKM. The CDR3 loop spans 16 amino acids. The V and J ends lost 7 bases and 2 bases respectively, with 20 bases between them. The CDR3 region has the DNA TGTGCCAGCATCCCCGGGGGGGGGACTATGAACTATGGCTACACCTTC. It specifies CASIPGGGTMNYGYTF.

This chain links TRBV5-1 with TRBJ2-1; 9 bases agree with TRBD2. CDR1 SGHRS and CDR2 YFSETQ come from the germline V gene. The CDR3 sequence is 17 residues long. The V gene end was trimmed by 0 bases and the J gene end by 7 bases; junction bases not matched to a gene: 11. CDR3 sequence reads: CASSLGQRGEGRNEQFF. Here the CDR3 DNA reads TGCGCCAGCAGCTTGGGACAGCGGGGGGAGGGCCGTAATGAGCAGTTCTTC.

The chain is built from TRBV27 and TRBJ2-1; D may be TRBD2 (5 bases). Trimming stripped 6 bases from V and 6 bases from J, with 18 bases between. CDR3 length: 15 amino acids. Germline lookup yields CDR1 MNHEY and CDR2 SMNVEV (reference sequence). The CDR3 is CASSIRYGGGNEQFF. CDR3 bases: TGTGCCAGCAGCATACGTTACGGAGGAGGCAATGAGCAGTTCTTC.